The present TCR beta chain was sequenced within a study of response to subunit inactivated influenza vaccine. One entry per CDR3 protein, called by TCRdb with MiXCR from the RT-PCR reads. The sample shows 550,000 to 650,000 distinct CDR3 sequences, about 12% of them seen only once. This clonotype was observed many times. Its antigen remains unidentified. The study, taken as a whole, reports: Authors suggested each seasonal influenza vaccination recruits few new T cells.

V was clipped by 10 bases and J by 0 bases, with 14 bases between them. The CDR3 has 14 amino acids. This chain uses TRBV12-3 or TRBV12-4 with TRBJ2-3; tentatively, D is TRBD1 (7 bases). This receptor was identified in a man between 45 and 60 years old who received an inactivated influenza vaccine. The sequencing used PBMCs from blood, collected on the day of vaccination. The CDR3 sequence: CATGRDRSTDTQYF. DNA for the CDR3: TGTGCCACCGGGCGGGACAGAAGCACAGATACGCAGTATTTT.